This record looks at one T cell receptor beta chain sequence and its context. Its specificity is not known. These data come from a study of vaccination and CD4 T cells after COVID-19. Treatment specified: roughly 10-day PBMC culture with coronavirus spike peptide pools or control peptides (ViraFEST assay). Negative selection enriched CD4+ T cells from cultures at about ten days. Per germline, CDR1 MNHEY and CDR2 SVGEGT. V trimming: 2 bases; J trimming: 6 bases; junction bases outside the gene matches: 1. This CDR3 has 12 residues. The Oncomine TCR Beta short-read assay was applied to DNA of cultured CD4+ T cells. Using the QIAamp micro DNA kit, genomic DNA was extracted from the CD4+ T cells that had been cultured. TCRdb ran MiXCR on the PCR reads and lists one entry per CDR3 protein. The sample lists over 9,000 distinct CDR3 sequences; 22% were seen once.

V gene TRBV6-2 or TRBV6-3 combines with J gene TRBJ2-7; TRBD2 aligns across 7 bases. This TCR came from a human donor who had recovered from COVID-19. Sequencing was performed on CD4+ T cells from blood, cultured in vitro, taken after SARS-CoV-2 vaccination. The CDR3 coding sequence is TGTGCCAGCAGTTACGGGAGGGTCGAGCAGTACTTC. Amino acid sequence: CASSYGRVEQYF.